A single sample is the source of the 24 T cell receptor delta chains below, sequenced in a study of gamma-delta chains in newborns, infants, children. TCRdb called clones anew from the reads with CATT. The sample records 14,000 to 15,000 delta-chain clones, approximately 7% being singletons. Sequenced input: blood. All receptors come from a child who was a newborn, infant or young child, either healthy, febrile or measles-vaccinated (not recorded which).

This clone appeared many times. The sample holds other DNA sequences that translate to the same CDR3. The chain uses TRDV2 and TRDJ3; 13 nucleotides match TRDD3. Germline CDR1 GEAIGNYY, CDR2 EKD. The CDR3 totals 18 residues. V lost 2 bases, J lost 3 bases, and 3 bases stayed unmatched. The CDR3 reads CACDILGDTRWDTRQMFF. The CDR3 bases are TGTGCCTGTGACATACTGGGGGATACGCGCTGGGACACCCGACAGATGTTTTTC.

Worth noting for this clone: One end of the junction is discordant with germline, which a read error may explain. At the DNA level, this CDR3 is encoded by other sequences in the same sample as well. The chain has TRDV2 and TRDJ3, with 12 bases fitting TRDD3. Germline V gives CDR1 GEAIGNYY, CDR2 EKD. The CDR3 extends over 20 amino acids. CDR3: CACDHAGGYELSWDTRQMFF. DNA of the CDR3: TGTGCCTGTGATCATGCTGGGGGATACGAGCTCTCCTGGGACACCCGCCAGATGTTTTTC.

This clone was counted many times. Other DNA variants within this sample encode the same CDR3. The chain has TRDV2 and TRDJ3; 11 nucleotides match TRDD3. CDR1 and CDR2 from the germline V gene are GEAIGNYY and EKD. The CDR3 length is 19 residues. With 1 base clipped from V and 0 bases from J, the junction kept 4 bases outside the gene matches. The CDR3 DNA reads TGTGCCTGTGACACGTTGGGGGATACGTTCTCCTGGGACACCCGACAGATGTTTTTC. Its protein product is CACDTLGDTFSWDTRQMFF.

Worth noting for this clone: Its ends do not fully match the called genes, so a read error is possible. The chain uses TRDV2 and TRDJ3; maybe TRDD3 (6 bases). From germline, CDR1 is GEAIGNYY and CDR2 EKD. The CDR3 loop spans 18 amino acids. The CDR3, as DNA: TGTGCCTGTGACACTTGGGGGCCCCTAACCTGGGACGCCCGACAGATGTTTTTC. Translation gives CACDTWGPLTWDARQMFF.

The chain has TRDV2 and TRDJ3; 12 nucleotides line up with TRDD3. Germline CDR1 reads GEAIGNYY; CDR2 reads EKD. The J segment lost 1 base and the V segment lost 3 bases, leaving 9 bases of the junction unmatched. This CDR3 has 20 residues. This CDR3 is CACDQIDWGIQSWDTRQMFF. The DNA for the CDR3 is TGTGCCTGTGACCAGATAGACTGGGGGATACAGTCCTGGGACACCCGACAGATGTTTTTC.

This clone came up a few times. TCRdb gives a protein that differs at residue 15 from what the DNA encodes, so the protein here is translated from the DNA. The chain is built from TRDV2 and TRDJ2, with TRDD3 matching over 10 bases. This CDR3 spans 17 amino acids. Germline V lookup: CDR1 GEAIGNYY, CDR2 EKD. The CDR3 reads CACDDLLGGYATAQPFF. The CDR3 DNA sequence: TGTGCCTGTGACGATCTCTTGGGGGGATACGCGACAGCACAACCCTTCTTT.

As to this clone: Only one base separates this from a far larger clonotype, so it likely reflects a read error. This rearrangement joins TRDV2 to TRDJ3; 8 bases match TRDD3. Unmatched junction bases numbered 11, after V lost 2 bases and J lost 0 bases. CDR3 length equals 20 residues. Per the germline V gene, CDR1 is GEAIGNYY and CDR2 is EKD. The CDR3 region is CACDKVLGGTRSWDTRQMFF. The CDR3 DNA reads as TGTGCCTGTGACAAAGTACTGGGGGGTACGCGCTCCTGGGACACCCGACAGATGTTTTTC.

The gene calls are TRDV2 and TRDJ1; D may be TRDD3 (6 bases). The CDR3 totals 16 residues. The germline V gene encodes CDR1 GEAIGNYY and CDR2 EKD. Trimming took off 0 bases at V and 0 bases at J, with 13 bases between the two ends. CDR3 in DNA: TGTGCCTGTGACACCTGGGGGTTACCATACACCGATAAACTCATCTTT. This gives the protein CACDTWGLPYTDKLIF.

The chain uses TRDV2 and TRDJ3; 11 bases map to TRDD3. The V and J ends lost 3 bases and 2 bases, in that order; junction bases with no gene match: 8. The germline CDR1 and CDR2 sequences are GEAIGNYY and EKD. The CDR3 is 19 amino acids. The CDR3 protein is CACDAVGLGDTWDTRQMFF. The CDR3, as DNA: TGTGCCTGTGACGCCGTGGGACTGGGGGATACCTGGGACACCCGACAGATGTTTTTC.

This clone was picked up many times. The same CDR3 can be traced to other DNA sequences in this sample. CDR3 protein: CACDTVDSSWDTRQMFF. CDR3 coding DNA: TGTGCCTGTGACACCGTGGACAGCTCCTGGGACACCCGACAGATGTTTTTC. The rearrangement uses TRDV2 and TRDJ3; D ambiguous. Per the germline V gene, CDR1 is GEAIGNYY and CDR2 is EKD. V was trimmed by 0 bases and J by 0 bases, leaving 8 bases between them. The CDR3 runs 17 residues.

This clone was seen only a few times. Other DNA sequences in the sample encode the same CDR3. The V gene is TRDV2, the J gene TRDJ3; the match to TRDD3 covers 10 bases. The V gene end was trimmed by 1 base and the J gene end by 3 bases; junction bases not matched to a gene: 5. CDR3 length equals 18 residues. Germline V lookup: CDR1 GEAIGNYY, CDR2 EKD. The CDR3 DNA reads TGTGCCTGTGACACAGTACTGGGGGATTTCTGGGACACCCGACAGATGTTTTTC. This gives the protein CACDTVLGDFWDTRQMFF.

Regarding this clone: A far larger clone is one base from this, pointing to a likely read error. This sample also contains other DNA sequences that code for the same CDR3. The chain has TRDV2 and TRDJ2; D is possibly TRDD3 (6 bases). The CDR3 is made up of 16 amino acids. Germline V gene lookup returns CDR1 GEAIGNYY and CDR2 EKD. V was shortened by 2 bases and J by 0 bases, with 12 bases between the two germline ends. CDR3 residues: CACDILGDTLTAQLFF. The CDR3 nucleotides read TGTGCCTGTGACATACTGGGTGATACTTTGACAGCACAACTCTTCTTT.

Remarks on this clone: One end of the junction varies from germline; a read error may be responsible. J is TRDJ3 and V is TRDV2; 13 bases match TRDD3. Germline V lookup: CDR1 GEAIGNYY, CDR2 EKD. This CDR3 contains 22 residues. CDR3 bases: TGTGCCTGCGACACCCCCTTCCTACTGGGGGATACGCTCTCCTGGGACACCCGACAGATGTTTTTC. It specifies CACDTPFLLGDTLSWDTRQMFF.

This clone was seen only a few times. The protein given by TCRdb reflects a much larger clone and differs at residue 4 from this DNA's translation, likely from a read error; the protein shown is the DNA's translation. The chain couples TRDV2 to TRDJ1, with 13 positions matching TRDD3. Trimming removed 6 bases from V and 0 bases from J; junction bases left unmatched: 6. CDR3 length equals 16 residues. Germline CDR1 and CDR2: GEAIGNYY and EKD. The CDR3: CACYILGDTYTDKLIF. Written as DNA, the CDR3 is TGTGCCTGTTACATACTGGGGGATACGTACACCGATAAACTCATCTTT.

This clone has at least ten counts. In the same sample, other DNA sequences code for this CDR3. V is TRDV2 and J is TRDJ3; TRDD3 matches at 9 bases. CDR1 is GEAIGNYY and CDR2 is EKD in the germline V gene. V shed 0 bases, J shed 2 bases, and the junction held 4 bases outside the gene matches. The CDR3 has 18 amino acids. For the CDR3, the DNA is TGTGCCTGTGACACCGCTGGGGGATTGGCCTGGGACACCCGACAGATGTTTTTC. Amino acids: CACDTAGGLAWDTRQMFF.

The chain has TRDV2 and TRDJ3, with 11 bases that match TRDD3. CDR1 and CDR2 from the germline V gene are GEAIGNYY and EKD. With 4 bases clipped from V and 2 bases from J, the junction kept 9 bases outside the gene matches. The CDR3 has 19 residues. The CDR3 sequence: CACDAVLGDRAWDTRQMFF. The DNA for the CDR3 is TGTGCCTGTGATGCCGTACTGGGGGATAGAGCCTGGGACACCCGACAGATGTTTTTC.

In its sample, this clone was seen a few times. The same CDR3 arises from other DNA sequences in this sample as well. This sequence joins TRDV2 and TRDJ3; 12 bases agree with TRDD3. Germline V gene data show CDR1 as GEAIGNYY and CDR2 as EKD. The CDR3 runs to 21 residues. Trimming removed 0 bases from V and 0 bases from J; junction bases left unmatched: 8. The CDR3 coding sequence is TGTGCCTGTGACACCGTACTGGGGGATACTATTAGCTCCTGGGACACCCGACAGATGTTTTTC. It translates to CACDTVLGDTISSWDTRQMFF.

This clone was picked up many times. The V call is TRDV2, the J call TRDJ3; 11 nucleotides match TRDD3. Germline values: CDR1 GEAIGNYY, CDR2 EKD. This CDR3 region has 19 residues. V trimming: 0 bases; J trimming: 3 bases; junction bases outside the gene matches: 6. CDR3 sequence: CACDTGWGIRDWDTRQMFF. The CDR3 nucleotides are TGTGCCTGTGACACCGGATGGGGGATACGCGACTGGGACACCCGACAGATGTTTTTC.

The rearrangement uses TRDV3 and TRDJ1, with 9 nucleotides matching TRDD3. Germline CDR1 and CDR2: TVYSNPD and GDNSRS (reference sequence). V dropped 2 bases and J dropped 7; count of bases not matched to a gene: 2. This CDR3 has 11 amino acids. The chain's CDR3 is CAFRGYAKLIF. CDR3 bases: TGTGCCTTTCGGGGATACGCTAAACTCATCTTT. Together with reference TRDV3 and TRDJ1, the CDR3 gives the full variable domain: CDKVTQSSPDQTVASGSEVVLLCTYDTVYSNPDLFWYRIRPDYSFQFVFYGDNSRSEGADFTQGRFSVKHILTQKAFHLVISPVRTEDSATYYCAFRGYAKLIFGKGTRVTVEP.

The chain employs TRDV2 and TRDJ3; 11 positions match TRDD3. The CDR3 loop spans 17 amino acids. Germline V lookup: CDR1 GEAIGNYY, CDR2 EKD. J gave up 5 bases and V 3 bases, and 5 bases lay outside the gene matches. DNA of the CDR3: TGTGCCTGTGACTGGGGGATACGCAGCCGGGACACCCGACAGATGTTTTTC. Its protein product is CACDWGIRSRDTRQMFF.

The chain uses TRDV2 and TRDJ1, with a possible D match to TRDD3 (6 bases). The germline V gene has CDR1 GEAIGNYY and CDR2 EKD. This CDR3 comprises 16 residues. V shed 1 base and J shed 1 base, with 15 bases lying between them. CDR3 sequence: CACDTGGYLGTDKLIF. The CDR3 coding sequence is TGTGCCTGTGACACTGGGGGTTACTTAGGCACCGATAAACTCATCTTT.

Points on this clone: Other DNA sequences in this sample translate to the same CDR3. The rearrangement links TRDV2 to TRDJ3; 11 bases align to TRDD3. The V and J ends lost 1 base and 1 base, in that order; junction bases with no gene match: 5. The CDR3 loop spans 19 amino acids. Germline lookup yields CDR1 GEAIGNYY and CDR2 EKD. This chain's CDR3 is CACDTGGYESSWDTRQMFF. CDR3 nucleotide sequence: TGTGCCTGTGACACTGGGGGATACGAATCGTCCTGGGACACCCGACAGATGTTTTTC.

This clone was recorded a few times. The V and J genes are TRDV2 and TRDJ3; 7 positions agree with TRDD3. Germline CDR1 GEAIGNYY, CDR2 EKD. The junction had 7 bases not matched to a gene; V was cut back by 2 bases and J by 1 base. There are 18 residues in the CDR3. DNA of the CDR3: TGTGCCTGTGACAATACTGGGGATAGATCCTGGGACACCCGACAGATGTTTTTC. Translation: CACDNTGDRSWDTRQMFF.

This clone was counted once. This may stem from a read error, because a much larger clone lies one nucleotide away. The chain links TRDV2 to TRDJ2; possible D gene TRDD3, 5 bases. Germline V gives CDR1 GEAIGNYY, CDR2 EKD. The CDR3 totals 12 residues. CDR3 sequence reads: CACEILTAQRFF. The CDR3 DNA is TGTGCCTGTGAGATACTGACAGCACAACGCTTCTTT.